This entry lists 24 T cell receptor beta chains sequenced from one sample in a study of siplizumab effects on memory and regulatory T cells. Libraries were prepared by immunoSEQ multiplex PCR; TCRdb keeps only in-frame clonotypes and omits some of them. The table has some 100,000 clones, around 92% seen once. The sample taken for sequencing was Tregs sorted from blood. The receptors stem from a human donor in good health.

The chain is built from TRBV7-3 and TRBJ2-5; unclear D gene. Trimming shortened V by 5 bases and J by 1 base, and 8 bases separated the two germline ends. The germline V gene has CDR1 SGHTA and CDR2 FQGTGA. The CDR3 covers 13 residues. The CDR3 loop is CASSMTIQETQYF. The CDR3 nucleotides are TGTGCCAGCAGCATGACAATCCAAGAGACCCAGTACTTC.

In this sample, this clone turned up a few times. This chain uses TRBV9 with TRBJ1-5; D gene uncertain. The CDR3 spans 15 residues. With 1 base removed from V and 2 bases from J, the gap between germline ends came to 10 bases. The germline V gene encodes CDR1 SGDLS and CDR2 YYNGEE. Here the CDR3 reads CASSVTGARNQPQHF. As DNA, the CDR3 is TGTGCCAGCAGCGTAACCGGCGCCCGCAATCAGCCCCAGCATTTT.

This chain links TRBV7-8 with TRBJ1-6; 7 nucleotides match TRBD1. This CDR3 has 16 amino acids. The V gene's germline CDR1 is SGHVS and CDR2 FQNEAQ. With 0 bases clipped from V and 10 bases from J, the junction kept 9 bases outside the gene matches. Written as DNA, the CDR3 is TGTGCCAGCAGCTTAGCAATGAGGCAGGGGGTGTCACCCCTCCACTTT. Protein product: CASSLAMRQGVSPLHF. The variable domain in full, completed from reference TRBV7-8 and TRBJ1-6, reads GAGVSQSPRYKVAKRGQDVALRCDPISGHVSLFWYQQALGQGPEFLTYFQNEAQLDKSGLPSDRFFAERPEGSVSTLKIQRTQQEDSAVYLCASSLAMRQGVSPLHFGNGTRLTVT.

The CDR3 nucleotides read TGTGCCAGCAGCAAGGGACTAGCTTTTTCAGATACGCAGTATTTT. Its protein is CASSKGLAFSDTQYF. The chain recombines TRBV5-8 with TRBJ2-3, with TRBD2 matching 9 bases. This CDR3 region has 15 residues. The J segment lost 4 bases and the V segment lost 4 bases, leaving 7 bases of the junction unmatched. CDR1 and CDR2 (germline): SGHTS, YDEGEE.

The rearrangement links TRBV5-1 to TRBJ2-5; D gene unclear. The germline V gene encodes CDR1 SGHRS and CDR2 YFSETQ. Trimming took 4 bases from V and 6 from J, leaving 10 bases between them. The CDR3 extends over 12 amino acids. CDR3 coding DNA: TGCGCCAGCAGCCCTAGATCGAAGACCCAGTACTTC. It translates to CASSPRSKTQYF.

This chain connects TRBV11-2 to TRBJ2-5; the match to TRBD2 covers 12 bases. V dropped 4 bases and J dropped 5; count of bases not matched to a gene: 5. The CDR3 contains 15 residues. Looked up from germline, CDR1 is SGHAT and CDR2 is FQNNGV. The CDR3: CASSSGLAGFETQYF. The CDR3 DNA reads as TGTGCCAGCAGCTCGGGACTAGCGGGTTTTGAGACCCAGTACTTC.

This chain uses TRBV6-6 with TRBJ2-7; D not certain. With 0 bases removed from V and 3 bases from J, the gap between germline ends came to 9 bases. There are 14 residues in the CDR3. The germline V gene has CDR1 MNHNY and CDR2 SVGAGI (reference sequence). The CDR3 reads CASSYSIGNYEQYF. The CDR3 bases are TGTGCCAGCAGTTACTCGATTGGTAACTACGAGCAGTACTTC.

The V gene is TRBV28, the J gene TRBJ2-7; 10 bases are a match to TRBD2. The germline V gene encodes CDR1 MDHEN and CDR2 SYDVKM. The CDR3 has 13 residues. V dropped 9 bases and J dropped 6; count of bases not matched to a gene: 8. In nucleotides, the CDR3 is TGTGCCAGTGGAACTAGCGGGGTACGCGAGCAGTACTTC. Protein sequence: CASGTSGVREQYF. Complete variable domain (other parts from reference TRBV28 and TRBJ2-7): DVKVTQSSRYLVKRTGEKVFLECVQDMDHENMFWYRQDPGLGLRLIYFSYDVKMKEKGDIPEGYSVSREKKERFSLILESASTNQTSMYLCASGTSGVREQYFGPGTRLTVT.

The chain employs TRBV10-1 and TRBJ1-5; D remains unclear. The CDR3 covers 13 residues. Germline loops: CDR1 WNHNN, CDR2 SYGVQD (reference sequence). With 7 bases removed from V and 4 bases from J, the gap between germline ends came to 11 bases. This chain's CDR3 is CASKWGENQPQHF. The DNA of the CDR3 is TGCGCCAGCAAGTGGGGTGAAAATCAGCCCCAGCATTTT.

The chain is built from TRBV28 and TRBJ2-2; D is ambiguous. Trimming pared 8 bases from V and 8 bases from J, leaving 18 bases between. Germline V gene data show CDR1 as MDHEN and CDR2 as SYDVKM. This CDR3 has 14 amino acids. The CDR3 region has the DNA TGTGCCAGCCGAAGGACCCCTCTCTTGGGGGAGCTGTTTTTT. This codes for CASRRTPLLGELFF.

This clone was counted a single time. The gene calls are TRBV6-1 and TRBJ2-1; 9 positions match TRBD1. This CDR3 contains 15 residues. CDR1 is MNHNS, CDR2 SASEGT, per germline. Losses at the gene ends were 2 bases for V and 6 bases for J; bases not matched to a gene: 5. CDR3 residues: CASSEPWTGVNEQFF. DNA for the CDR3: TGTGCCAGCAGTGAACCCTGGACAGGGGTCAATGAGCAGTTCTTC.

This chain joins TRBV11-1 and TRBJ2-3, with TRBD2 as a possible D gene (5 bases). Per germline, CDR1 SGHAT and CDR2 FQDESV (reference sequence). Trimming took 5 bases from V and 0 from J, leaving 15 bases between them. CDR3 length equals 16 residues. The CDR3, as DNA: TGTGCCAGCAGCCTCGAGGGTAGCGAGAGCACAGATACGCAGTATTTT. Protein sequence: CASSLEGSESTDTQYF.

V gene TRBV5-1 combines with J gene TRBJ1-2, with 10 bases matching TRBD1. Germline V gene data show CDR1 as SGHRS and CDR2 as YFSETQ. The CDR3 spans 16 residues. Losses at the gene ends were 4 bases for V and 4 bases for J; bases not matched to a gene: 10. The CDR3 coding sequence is TGCGCCAGCAGCGTACCGGGACAGGGGTTTTTCTATGGCTACACCTTC. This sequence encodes CASSVPGQGFFYGYTF.

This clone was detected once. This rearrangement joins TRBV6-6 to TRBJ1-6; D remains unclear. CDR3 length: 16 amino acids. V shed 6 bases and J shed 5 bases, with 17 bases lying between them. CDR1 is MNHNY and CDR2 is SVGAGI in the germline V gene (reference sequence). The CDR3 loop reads CASSPPTGIHNSPLHF. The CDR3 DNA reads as TGTGCCAGCAGCCCACCAACCGGGATACATAATTCACCCCTCCACTTT.

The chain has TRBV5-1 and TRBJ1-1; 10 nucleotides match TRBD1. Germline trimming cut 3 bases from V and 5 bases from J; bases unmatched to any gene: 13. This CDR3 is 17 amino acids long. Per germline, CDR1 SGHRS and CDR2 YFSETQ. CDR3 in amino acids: CASSSTLGTGERTEAFF. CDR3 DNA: TGCGCCAGCAGCTCGACCTTAGGGACAGGGGAGAGGACTGAAGCTTTCTTT. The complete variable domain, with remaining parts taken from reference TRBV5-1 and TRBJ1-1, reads KAGVTQTPRYLIKTRGQQVTLSCSPISGHRSVSWYQQTPGQGLQFLFEYFSETQRNKGNFPGRFSGRQFSNSRSEMNVSTLELGDSALYLCASSSTLGTGERTEAFFGQGTRLTVV.

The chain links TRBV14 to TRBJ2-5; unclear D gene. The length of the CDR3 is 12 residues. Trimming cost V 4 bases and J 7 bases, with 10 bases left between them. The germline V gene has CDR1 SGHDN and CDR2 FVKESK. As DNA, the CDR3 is TGTGCCAGCAGCCTCCCCCTAGGGACCCAGTACTTC. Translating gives CASSLPLGTQYF.

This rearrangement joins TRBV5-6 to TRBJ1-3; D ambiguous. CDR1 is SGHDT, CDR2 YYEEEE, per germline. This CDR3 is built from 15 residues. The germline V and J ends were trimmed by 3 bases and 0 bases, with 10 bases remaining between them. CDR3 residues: CASSSSTRSGNTIYF. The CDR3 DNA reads TGTGCCAGCAGCTCATCGACCCGCTCTGGAAACACCATATATTTT.

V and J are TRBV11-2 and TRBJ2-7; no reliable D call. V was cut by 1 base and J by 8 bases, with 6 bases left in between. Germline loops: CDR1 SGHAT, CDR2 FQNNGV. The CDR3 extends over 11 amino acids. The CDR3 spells CASSLVSQQYF. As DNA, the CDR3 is TGTGCCAGCAGCTTAGTTAGTCAGCAGTACTTC.

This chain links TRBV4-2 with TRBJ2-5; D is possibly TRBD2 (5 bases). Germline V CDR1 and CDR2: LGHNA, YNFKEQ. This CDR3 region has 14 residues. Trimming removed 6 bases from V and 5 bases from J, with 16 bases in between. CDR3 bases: TGTGCCAGCAGTAGTAGCGAGCTCGGCGAGACCCAGTACTTC. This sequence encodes CASSSSELGETQYF.

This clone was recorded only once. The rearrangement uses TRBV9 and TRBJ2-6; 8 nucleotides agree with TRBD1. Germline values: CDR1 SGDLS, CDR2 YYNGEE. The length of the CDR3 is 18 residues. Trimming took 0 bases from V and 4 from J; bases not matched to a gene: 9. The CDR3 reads CASSVARQGPRGANVLTF. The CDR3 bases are TGTGCCAGCAGCGTAGCGAGACAGGGGCCTAGGGGGGCCAACGTCCTGACTTTC.

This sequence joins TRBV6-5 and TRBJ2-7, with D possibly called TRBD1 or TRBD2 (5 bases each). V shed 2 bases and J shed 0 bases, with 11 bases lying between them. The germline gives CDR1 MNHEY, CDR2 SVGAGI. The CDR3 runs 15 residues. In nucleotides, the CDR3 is TGTGCCAGCAGTTACGGGACCCACAGCTCCTACGAGCAGTACTTC. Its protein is CASSYGTHSSYEQYF.

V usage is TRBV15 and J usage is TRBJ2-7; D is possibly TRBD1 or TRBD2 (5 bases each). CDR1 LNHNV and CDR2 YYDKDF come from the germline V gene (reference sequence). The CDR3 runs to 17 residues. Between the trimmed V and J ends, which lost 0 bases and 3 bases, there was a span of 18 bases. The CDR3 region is CATSREPPGPVIYEQYF. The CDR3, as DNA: TGTGCCACCAGCAGAGAACCGCCGGGACCCGTGATCTACGAGCAGTACTTC.

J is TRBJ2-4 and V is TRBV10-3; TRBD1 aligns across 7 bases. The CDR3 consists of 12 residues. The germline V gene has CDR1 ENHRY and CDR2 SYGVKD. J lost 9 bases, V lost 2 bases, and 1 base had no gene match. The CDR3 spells CAISEGQVIQYF. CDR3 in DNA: TGTGCCATCAGTGAGGGACAGGTCATTCAGTACTTC.

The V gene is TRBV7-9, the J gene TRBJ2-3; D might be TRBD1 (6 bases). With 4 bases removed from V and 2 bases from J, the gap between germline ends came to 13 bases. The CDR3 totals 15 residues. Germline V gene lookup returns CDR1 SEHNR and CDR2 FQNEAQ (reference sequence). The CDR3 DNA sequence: TGTGCCAGCAGCTCTTTCGGACAGCTCACAGATACGCAGTATTTT. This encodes CASSSFGQLTDTQYF.